A single T cell receptor (beta chain) is shown here with its context. The junction departs from the called germline gene at one end, perhaps through a read error. Method: immunoSEQ multiplex PCR; TCRdb's copy keeps in-frame clones and lacks some. Of 62,000 or so clones in the sample, more than 65% were seen once. These data belong to a study of blood T cell repertoires in COVID-19. Study at large: Both acute and convalescent COVID-19 samples were obtained from the United States, Italy and Spain. PBMCs, B-cell-depleted T cells, or T cells were the source of the cDNA or gDNA that made up the material.

The TCR was taken from a human donor in a cohort sampled during active COVID-19. Sequencing input: peripheral blood.

CDR3 in DNA: TGTGCTTCCAGCGCGGGATCCAACTATGGCCACACCTTC. Residues: CASSAGSNYGHTF. The chain is built from TRBV24-1 and TRBJ1-2; D is undetermined. CDR3 length equals 13 residues. CDR1 is KGHDR and CDR2 is SFDVKD in the germline V gene.